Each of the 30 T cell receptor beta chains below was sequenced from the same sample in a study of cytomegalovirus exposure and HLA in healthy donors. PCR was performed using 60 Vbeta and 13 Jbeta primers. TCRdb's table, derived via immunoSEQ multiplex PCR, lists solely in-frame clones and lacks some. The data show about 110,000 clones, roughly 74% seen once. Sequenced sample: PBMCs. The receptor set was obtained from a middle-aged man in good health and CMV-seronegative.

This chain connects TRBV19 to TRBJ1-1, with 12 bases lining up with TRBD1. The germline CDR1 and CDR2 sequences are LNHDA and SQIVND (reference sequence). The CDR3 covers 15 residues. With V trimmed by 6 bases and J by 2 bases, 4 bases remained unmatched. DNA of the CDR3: TGTGCCAGTAGAGGGACAGGGGGCGCCAACACTGAAGCTTTCTTT. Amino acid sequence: CASRGTGGANTEAFF.

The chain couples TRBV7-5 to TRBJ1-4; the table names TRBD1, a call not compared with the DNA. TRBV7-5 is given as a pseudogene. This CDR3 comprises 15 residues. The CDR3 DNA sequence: TGTGTCAGAAGCCCCGCCGTGGACAGGGTCGAAAAACTGTTTTTT. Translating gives CVRSPAVDRVEKLFF.

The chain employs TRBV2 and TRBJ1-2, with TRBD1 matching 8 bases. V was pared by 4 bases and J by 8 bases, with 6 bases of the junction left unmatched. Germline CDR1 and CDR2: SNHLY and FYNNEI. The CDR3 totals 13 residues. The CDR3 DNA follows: TGTGCCAGCAGTGTCGACAGGGGAGAGGGCTACACCTTC. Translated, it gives CASSVDRGEGYTF.

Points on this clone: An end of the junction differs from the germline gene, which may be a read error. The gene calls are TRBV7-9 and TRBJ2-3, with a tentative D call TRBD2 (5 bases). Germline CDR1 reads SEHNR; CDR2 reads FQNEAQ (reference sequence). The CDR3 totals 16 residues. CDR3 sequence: CSSSLGLALSTDTQYF. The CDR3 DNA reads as TGTTCCAGCAGCTTAGGGCTAGCTTTAAGCACAGATACGCAGTATTTT.

Here the CDR3 reads CASSVEAGGNSPLHF. CDR3 nucleotides: TGTGCCAGCAGCGTAGAGGCAGGGGGAAATTCACCCCTCCACTTT. The rearrangement joins TRBV9 to TRBJ1-6, with 7 bases identical to TRBD1. The CDR3 is made up of 15 amino acids. The germline V gene encodes CDR1 SGDLS and CDR2 YYNGEE. Trimming took 0 bases from V and 7 from J; bases not matched to a gene: 4.

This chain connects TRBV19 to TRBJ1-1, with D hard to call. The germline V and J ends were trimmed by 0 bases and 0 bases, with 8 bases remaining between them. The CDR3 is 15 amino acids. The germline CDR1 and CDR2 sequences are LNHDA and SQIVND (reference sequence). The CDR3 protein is CASSIEGVMNTEAFF. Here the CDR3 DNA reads TGTGCCAGTAGTATAGAGGGAGTCATGAACACTGAAGCTTTCTTT.

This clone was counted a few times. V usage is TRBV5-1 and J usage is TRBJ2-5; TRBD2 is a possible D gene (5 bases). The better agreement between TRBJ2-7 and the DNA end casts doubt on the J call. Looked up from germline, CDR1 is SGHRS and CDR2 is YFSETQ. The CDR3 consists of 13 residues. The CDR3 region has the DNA TGCGCCAGCAGCGTCGGGGAGACCTACGAGCAGTACTTC. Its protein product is CASSVGETYEQYF.

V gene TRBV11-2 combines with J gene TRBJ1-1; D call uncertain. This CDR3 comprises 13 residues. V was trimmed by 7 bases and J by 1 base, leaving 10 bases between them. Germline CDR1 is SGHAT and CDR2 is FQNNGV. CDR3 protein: CASKGEGNTEAFF. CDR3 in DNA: TGTGCCAGCAAGGGAGAGGGGAACACTGAAGCTTTCTTT.

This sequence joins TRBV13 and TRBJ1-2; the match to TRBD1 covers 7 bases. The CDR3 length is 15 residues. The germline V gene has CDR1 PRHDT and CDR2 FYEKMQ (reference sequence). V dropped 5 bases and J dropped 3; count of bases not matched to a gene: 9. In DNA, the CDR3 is TGTGCCAGCAGCCCACCCTCTGACAGGGACTATGGCTACACCTTC. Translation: CASSPPSDRDYGYTF.

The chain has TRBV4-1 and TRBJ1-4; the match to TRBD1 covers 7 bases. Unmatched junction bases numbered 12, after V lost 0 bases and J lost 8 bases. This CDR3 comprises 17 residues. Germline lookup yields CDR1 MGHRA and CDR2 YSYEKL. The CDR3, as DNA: TGCGCCAGCAGCCAAGATCAACGGAGACAGGGAAGGGAAAAACTGTTTTTT. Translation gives CASSQDQRRQGREKLFF.

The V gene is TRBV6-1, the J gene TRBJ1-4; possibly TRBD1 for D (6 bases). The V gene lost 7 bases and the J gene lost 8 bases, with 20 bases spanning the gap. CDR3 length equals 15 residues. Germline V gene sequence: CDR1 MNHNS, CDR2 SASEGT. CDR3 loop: CASTRSQGGGEKLFF. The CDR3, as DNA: TGTGCCAGCACCCGGTCACAGGGCGGCGGGGAAAAACTGTTTTTT.

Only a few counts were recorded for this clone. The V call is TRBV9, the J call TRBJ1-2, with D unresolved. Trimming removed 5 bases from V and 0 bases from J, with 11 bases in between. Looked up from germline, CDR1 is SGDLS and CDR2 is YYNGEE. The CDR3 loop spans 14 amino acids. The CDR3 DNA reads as TGTGCCAGCAGGCGGACTGAAACTAACTATGGCTACACCTTC. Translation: CASRRTETNYGYTF. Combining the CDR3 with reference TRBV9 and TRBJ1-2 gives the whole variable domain DSGVTQTPKHLITATGQRVTLRCSPRSGDLSVYWYQQSLDQGLQFLIQYYNGEERAKGNILERFSAQQFPDLHSELNLSSLELGDSALYFCASRRTETNYGYTFGSGTRLTVV.

The DNA for the CDR3 is TGCGCCAGCAGCCCAGGGACAGGGGGCAGCAAAAACATTCAGTACTTC. Residues: CASSPGTGGSKNIQYF. This chain uses TRBV5-1 with TRBJ2-4, with 12 nucleotides matching TRBD1. With 4 bases clipped from V and 3 bases from J, the junction kept 5 bases outside the gene matches. CDR3 length equals 16 residues. CDR1 and CDR2 from the germline V gene are SGHRS and YFSETQ.

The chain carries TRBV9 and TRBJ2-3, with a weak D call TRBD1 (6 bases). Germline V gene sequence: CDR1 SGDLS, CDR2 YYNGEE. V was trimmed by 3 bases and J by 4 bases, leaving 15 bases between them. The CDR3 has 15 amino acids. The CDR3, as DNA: TGTGCCAGCAGCGAGGACAGTAATAGGGCAGATACGCAGTATTTT. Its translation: CASSEDSNRADTQYF.

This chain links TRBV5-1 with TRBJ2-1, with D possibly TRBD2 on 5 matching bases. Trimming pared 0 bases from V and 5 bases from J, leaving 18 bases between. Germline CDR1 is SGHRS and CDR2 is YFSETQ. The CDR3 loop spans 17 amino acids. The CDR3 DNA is TGCGCCAGCAGCTTGGGTCGGAGGCCGACTATCGACAATGAGCAGTTCTTC. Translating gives CASSLGRRPTIDNEQFF.

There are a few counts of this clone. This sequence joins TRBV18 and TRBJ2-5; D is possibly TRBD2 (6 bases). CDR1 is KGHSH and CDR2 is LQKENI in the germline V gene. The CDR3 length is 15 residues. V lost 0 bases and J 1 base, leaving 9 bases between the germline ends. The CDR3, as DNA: TGTGCCAGCTCACCACCGGTAGCGGTCCAAGAGACCCAGTACTTC. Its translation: CASSPPVAVQETQYF.

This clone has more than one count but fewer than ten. This chain's CDR3 is CASSLMAGRNTEAFF. Written as DNA, the CDR3 is TGTGCCAGCAGCTTAATGGCGGGGCGGAACACTGAAGCTTTCTTT. The chain employs TRBV7-6 and TRBJ1-1; TRBD1 is a possible D gene (5 bases). Between the trimmed V and J ends, which lost 2 bases and 1 base, there was a span of 11 bases. The length of the CDR3 is 15 residues. The V gene's germline CDR1 is SGHVS and CDR2 FNYEAQ. Based on the CDR3 plus reference TRBV7-6 and TRBJ1-1, the full variable domain is GAGVSQSPRYKVTKRGQDVALRCDPISGHVSLYWYRQALGQGPEFLTYFNYEAQQDKSGLPNDRFSAERPEGSISTLTIQRTEQRDSAMYRCASSLMAGRNTEAFFGQGTRLTVV.

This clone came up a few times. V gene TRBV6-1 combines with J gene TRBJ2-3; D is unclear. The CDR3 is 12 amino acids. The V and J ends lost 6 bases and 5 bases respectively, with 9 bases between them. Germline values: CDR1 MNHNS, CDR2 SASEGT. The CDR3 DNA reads TGTGCCAGCAGGGAGCTAGGAGATACGCAGTATTTT. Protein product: CASRELGDTQYF.

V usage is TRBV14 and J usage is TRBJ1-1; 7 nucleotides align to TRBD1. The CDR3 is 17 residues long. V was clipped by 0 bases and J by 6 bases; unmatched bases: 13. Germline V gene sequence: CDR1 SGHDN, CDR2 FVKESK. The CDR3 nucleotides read TGTGCCAGCAGCCAAGATCCCCGAGACAGGGTATACTCTGAAGCTTTCTTT. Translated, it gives CASSQDPRDRVYSEAFF.

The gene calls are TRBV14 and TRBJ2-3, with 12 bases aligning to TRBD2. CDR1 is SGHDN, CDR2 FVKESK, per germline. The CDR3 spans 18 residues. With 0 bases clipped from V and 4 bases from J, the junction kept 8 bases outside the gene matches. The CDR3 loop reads CASSQDRLAGGPPDTQYF. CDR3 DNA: TGTGCCAGCAGCCAAGATAGGCTAGCGGGGGGGCCGCCAGATACGCAGTATTTT.

CDR3: CASSIGGTSGNTIYF. DNA for the CDR3: TGTGCCAGTAGTATCGGCGGCACCTCTGGAAACACCATATATTTT. The chain links TRBV19 to TRBJ1-3; no definite D call. This CDR3 is built from 15 residues. Trimming took 3 bases from V and 0 from J, leaving 9 bases between them. The germline V gene encodes CDR1 LNHDA and CDR2 SQIVND (reference sequence).

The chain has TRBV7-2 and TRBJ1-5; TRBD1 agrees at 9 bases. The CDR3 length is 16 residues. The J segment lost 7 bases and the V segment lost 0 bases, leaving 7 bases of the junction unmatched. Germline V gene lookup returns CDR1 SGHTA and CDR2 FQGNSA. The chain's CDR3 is CASSLARTGARQPQHF. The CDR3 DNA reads TGTGCCAGCAGCTTAGCTCGGACAGGGGCCCGACAGCCCCAGCATTTT.

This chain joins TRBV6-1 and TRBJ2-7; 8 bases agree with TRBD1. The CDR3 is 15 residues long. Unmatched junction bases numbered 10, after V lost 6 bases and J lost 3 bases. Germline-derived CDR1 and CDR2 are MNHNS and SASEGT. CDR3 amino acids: CASRDPGQVLYEQYF. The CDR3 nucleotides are TGTGCCAGCAGAGACCCGGGACAGGTTCTCTACGAGCAGTACTTC.

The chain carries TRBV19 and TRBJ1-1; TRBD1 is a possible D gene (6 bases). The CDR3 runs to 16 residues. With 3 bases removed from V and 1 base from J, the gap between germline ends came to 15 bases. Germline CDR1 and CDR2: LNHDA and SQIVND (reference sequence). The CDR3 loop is CASSIRVTGKNTEAFF. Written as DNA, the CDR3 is TGTGCCAGTAGTATCCGAGTAACAGGGAAGAACACTGAAGCTTTCTTT. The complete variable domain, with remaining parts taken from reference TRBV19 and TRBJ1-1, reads DGGITQSPKYLFRKEGQNVTLSCEQNLNHDAMYWYRQDPGQGLRLIYYSQIVNDFQKGDIAEGYSVSREKKESFPLTVTSAQKNPTAFYLCASSIRVTGKNTEAFFGQGTRLTVV.

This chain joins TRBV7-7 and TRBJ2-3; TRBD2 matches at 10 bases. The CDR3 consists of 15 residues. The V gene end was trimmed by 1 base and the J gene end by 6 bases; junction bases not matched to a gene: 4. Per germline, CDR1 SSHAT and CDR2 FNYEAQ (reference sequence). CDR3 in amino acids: CASSLGAGGADTQYF. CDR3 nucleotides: TGTGCCAGCAGCTTAGGAGCGGGGGGGGCCGATACGCAGTATTTT.

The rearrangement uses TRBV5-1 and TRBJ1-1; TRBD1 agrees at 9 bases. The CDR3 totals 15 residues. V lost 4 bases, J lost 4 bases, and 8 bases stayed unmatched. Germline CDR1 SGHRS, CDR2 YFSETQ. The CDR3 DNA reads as TGCGCCAGCAGCGAGTCACAGGGGGCGGGCACTGAAGCTTTCTTT. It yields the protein CASSESQGAGTEAFF.

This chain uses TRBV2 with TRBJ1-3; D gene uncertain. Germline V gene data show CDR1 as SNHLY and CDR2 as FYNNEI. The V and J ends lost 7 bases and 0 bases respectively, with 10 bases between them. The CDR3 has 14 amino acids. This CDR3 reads CASTLEYSGNTIYF. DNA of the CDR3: TGTGCCAGCACCCTAGAGTACTCTGGAAACACCATATATTTT.

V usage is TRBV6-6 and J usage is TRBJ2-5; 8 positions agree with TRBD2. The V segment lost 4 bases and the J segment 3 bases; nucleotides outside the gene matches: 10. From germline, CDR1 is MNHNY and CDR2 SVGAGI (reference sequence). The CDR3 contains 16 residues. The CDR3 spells CASSSPLTGGKETQYF. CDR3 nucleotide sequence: TGTGCCAGCAGTTCGCCCTTGACGGGGGGGAAAGAGACCCAGTACTTC.

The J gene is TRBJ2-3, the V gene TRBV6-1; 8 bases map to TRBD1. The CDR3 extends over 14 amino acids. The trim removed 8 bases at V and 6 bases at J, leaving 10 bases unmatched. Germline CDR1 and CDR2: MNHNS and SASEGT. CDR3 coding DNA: TGTGCCAGCCTCCGGTCAGGGGGCGCGGATACGCAGTATTTT. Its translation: CASLRSGGADTQYF.

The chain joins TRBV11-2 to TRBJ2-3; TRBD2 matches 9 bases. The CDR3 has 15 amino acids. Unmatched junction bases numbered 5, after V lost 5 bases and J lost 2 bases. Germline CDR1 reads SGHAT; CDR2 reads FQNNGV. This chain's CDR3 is CASSPRTSATDTQYF. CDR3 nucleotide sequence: TGTGCCAGCAGCCCCAGGACTAGCGCCACAGATACGCAGTATTTT.